Listed here are 12 T cell receptor beta chains from one sample, sequenced in a study of beta chain features in type 1 diabetes. Findings of the study overall: All four CD4+ subsets of Type 1 diabetes patients contained TCRB CDR3s that were moderately but significantly shorter.

These TCRs' antigens remain unknown. As every portion of the isolated RNA was reverse transcribed, the sequencing read expressed TCRB transcripts. Sequencing used immunoSEQ multiplex PCR; TCRdb keeps in-frame clones, though not all of them. Among hundreds of thousands of clones listed, about 15% were seen once. The sequenced material came from naive CD4+ T cells from blood. Receptors originate from a young man with type 1 diabetes.

The J gene is TRBJ2-2, the V gene TRBV6-1, with TRBD1 matching 7 bases. Germline V gene lookup returns CDR1 MNHNS and CDR2 SASEGT. This CDR3 spans 15 amino acids. J was trimmed by 6 bases and V by 7 bases; bases with no gene match: 11. The CDR3 DNA reads TGTGCCAGCAAGACTGGACAGGCCGGGGCCGGGGAGCTGTTTTTT. It encodes CASKTGQAGAGELFF.

This clone was detected a few times. This chain uses TRBV15 with TRBJ1-6; the match to TRBD1 covers 7 bases. Trimming removed 7 bases from V and 7 bases from J; junction bases left unmatched: 7. This CDR3 region has 14 residues. Germline values: CDR1 LNHNV, CDR2 YYDKDF (reference sequence). The CDR3 reads CATKGARRNSPLHF. As DNA, the CDR3 is TGTGCCACCAAGGGGGCGCGAAGGAATTCACCCCTCCACTTT.

The sample holds a few counts of this clone. The chain combines TRBV30 with TRBJ2-5; 9 bases fit TRBD1. The germline V gene has CDR1 GTSNPN and CDR2 SVGIG (reference sequence). The ends lost 0 bases at V and 6 bases at J; junction bases unmatched: 8. The CDR3 is 15 amino acids. The CDR3 loop reads CAWSVRDRAGKTQYF. CDR3 DNA: TGTGCCTGGAGTGTACGGGACAGGGCAGGAAAGACCCAGTACTTC.

The gene calls are TRBV18 and TRBJ2-1; perhaps TRBD1 as D (6 bases). Trimming took 4 bases from V and 6 from J, leaving 13 bases between them. The germline V gene encodes CDR1 KGHSH and CDR2 LQKENI. The CDR3 is 14 residues long. CDR3 in DNA: TGTGCCAGCTCACAAAACTCACAGGGCAATGAGCAGTTCTTC. Translation gives CASSQNSQGNEQFF.

The V call is TRBV29-1, the J call TRBJ1-2, with TRBD1 identical over 9 bases. In germline, CDR1 is SQVTM, CDR2 ANQGSEA. CDR3 length equals 15 residues. V trimming: 5 bases; J trimming: 4 bases; junction bases outside the gene matches: 11. As DNA, the CDR3 is TGCAGCGTTACGGGACAGGGTGGAGGTGGCTATGGCTACACCTTC. Translating it yields CSVTGQGGGGYGYTF.

DNA for the CDR3: TGTGCCAGCAGCCCTAGTCAGCCACAGTACTTC. This translates into CASSPSQPQYF. The gene calls are TRBV11-2 and TRBJ2-7; unclear D gene. There are 11 residues in the CDR3. Germline CDR1 is SGHAT and CDR2 is FQNNGV. The V end lost 5 bases, the J end lost 10 bases, and 12 bases lay between the germline ends.

The chain couples TRBV10-3 to TRBJ1-2; maybe TRBD1 (5 bases). V lost 0 bases, J lost 4 bases, and 18 bases lay in between. In germline, CDR1 is ENHRY, CDR2 SYGVKD. This CDR3 spans 17 amino acids. In nucleotides, the CDR3 is TGTGCCATCAGTGAGTCCCCACGGCAGGGAAAGAGCTATGGCTACACCTTC. Translation gives CAISESPRQGKSYGYTF.

This clone has more than one count but fewer than ten. The chain combines TRBV7-2 with TRBJ2-3; TRBD2 might be the D (6 bases). Germline V lookup: CDR1 SGHTA, CDR2 FQGNSA. Trimming took 6 bases from V and 2 from J, leaving 12 bases between them. The CDR3 contains 14 residues. CDR3 region: CASRRSGNTDTQYF. For the CDR3, the DNA is TGTGCCAGCAGACGTAGCGGAAACACAGATACGCAGTATTTT.

The chain couples TRBV7-9 to TRBJ2-5; 8 nucleotides align to TRBD1. Germline CDR1 reads SEHNR; CDR2 reads FQNEAQ (reference sequence). CDR3 size: 13 residues. Trimming at V came to 3 bases and at J to 6 bases, leaving 3 bases not matched to a gene. In nucleotides, the CDR3 is TGTGCCAGCAGCTTCGACAGGGGAAAGACCCAGTACTTC. Encoded protein: CASSFDRGKTQYF.

This clone was counted between two and nine times. This chain uses TRBV30 with TRBJ2-2; 9 nucleotides match TRBD1. The CDR3 has 15 residues. Germline values: CDR1 GTSNPN, CDR2 SVGIG (reference sequence). With 0 bases clipped from V and 5 bases from J, the junction kept 4 bases outside the gene matches. The DNA of the CDR3 is TGTGCCTGGAGTGTACAGGGGGCGCATACCGGGGAGCTGTTTTTT. Translating it yields CAWSVQGAHTGELFF.

This clone showed up just a few times. This sequence joins TRBV29-1 and TRBJ1-1; unclear D gene. The CDR3 spans 15 residues. The V gene lost 3 bases and the J gene lost 2 bases, with 16 bases spanning the gap. Germline-derived CDR1 and CDR2 are SQVTM and ANQGSEA. The CDR3 coding sequence is TGCAGCGTTGACTTCGTCTTGAGTTCCAACACTGAAGCTTTCTTT. It translates to CSVDFVLSSNTEAFF.

Only a few counts were recorded for this clone. The chain employs TRBV7-2 and TRBJ2-1, with D possibly being TRBD2 (6 bases). The germline CDR1 and CDR2 sequences are SGHTA and FQGNSA. Trimming pared 5 bases from V and 12 bases from J, leaving 14 bases between. The CDR3 is 12 residues long. In DNA form, the CDR3 reads TGTGCCAGCAGCCTACCGGAGGGCGTGCAGTTCTTC. This encodes CASSLPEGVQFF.